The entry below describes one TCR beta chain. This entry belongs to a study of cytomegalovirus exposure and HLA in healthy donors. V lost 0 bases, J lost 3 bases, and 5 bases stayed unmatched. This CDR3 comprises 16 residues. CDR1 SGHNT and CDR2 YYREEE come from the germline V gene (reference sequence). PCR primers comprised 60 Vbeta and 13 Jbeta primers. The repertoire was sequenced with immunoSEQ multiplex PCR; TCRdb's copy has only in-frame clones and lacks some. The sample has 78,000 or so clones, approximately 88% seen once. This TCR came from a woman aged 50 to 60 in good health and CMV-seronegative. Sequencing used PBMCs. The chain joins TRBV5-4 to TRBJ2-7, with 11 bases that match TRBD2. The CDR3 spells CASSLGGTSGNYEQYF. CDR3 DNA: TGTGCCAGCAGCTTGGGGGGGACTAGCGGAAACTACGAGCAGTACTTC.